The present TCR beta chain was sequenced within a study of T cell repertoires in ileal Crohn's disease. V lost 3 bases to trimming and J lost 4 bases, with 12 bases between them. In germline, CDR1 is MNHEY, CDR2 SMNVEV (reference sequence). The CDR3 sequence is 14 residues long. Time point indicated: neoterminal ileum biopsy at postoperative endoscopy, about 6 months after surgery. Assay used: immunoSEQ multiplex PCR; TCRdb lists only in-frame clones, some missing. Of 8,500 to 13,000 clones in the sample, more than 80% were seen once. V is TRBV27 and J is TRBJ1-2, with a tentative D call TRBD1 (6 bases). Material: ileal tissue. This clonotype was sampled from an adult with Crohn's disease. The CDR3 reads CASSLGARGYGYTF. CDR3 sequence (DNA): TGTGCCAGCAGTTTGGGGGCCAGGGGCTATGGCTACACCTTC.